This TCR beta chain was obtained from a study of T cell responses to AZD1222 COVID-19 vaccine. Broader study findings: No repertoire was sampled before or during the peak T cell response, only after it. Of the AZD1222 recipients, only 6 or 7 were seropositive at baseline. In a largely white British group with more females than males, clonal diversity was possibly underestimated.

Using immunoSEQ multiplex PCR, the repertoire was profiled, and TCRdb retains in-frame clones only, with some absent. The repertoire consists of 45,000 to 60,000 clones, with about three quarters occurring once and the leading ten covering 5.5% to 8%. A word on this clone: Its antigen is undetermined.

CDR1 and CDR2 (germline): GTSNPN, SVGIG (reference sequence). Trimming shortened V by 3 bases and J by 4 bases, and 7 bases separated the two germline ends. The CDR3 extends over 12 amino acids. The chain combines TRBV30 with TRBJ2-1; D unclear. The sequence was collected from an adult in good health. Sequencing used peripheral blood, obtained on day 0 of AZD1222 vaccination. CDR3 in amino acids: CAWRGFYNEQFF. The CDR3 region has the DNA TGTGCCTGGAGGGGTTTTTACAATGAGCAGTTCTTC.